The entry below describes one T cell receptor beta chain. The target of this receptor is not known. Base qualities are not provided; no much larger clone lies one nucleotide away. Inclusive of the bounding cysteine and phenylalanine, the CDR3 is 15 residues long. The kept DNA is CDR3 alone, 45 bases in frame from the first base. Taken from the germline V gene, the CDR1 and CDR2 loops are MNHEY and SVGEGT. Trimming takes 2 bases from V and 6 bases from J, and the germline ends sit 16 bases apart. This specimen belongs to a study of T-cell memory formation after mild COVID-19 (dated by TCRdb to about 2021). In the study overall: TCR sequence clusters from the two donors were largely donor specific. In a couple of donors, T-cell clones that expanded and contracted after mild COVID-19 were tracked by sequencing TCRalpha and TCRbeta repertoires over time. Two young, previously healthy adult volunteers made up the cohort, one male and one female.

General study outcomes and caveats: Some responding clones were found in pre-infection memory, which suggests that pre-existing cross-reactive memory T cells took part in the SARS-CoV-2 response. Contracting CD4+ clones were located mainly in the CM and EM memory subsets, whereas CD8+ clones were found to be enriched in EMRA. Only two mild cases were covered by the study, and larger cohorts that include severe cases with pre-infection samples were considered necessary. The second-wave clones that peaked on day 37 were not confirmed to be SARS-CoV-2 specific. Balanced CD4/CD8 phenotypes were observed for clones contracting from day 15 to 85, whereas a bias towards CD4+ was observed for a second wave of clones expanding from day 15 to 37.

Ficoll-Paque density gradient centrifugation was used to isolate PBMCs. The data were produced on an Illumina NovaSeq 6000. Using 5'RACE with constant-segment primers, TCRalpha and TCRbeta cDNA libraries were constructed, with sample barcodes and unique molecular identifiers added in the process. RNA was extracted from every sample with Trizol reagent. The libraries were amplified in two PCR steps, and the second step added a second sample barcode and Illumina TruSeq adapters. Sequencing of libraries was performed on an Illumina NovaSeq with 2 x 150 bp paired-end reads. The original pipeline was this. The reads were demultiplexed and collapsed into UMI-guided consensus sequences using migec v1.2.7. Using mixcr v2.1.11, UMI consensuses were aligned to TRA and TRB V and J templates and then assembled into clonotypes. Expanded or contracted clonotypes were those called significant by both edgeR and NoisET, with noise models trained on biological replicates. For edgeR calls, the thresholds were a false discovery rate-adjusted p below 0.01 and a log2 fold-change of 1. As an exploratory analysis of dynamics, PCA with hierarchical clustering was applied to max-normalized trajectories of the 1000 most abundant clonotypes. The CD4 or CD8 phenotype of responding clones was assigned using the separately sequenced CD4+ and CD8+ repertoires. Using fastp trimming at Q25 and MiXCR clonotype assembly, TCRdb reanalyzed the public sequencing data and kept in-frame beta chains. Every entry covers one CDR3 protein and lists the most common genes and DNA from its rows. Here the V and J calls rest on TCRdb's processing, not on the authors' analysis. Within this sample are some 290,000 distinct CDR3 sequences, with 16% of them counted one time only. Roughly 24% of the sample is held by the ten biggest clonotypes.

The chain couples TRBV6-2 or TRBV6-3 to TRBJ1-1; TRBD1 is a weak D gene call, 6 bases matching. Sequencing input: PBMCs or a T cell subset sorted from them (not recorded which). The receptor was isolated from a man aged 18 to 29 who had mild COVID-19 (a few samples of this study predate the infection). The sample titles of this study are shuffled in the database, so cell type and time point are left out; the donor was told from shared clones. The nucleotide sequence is TGTGCCAGCAGTTACCGGGACAAGGGATCGCCTGAAGCTTTCTTT. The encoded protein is CASSYRDKGSPEAFF.